This T cell receptor beta chain is drawn from a study of blood T cell repertoires in COVID-19. At the level of the study: The United States, Italy and Spain were the sources of the acute and convalescent COVID-19 samples. The cDNA or gDNA used as material had been derived from T cells, B-cell-depleted T cells, or PBMCs.

This clone has only a few counts. This CDR3 is 15 amino acids long. The V and J ends lost 3 bases and 0 bases, in that order; junction bases with no gene match: 2. In germline, CDR1 is LNHNV, CDR2 YYDKDF (reference sequence). Authors' analysis steps: By means of reference gene primer amplification, nucleated cell counts were estimated. TCRdb's copy holds only in-frame clones and misses some; the assay was immunoSEQ multiplex PCR. The V and J calls and clone size were taken over from that table, and D and trimming were inferred from the DNA. The sample carries just over 150,000 clones, almost 85% recorded once.

This clonotype was sampled from a woman older than 75 with acute or convalescent COVID-19. This rearrangement joins TRBV15 to TRBJ2-1; 7 bases fit TRBD1. The specimen sequenced was peripheral blood. The CDR3 loop reads CATSSRQGSYNEQFF. In nucleotides, the CDR3 is TGTGCCACCAGCAGCCGACAGGGCTCCTACAATGAGCAGTTCTTC.